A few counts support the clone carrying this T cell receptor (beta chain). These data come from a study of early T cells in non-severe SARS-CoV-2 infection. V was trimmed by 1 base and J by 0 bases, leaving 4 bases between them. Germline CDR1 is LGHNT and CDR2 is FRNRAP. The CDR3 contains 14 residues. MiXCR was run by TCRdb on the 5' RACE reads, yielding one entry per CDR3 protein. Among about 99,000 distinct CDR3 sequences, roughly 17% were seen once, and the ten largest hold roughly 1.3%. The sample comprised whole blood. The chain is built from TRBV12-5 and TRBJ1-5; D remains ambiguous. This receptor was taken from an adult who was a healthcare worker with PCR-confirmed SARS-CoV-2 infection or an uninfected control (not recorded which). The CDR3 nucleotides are TGTGCTAGTGGTTTGGGCAATAGCAATCAGCCCCAGCATTTT. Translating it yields CASGLGNSNQPQHF.